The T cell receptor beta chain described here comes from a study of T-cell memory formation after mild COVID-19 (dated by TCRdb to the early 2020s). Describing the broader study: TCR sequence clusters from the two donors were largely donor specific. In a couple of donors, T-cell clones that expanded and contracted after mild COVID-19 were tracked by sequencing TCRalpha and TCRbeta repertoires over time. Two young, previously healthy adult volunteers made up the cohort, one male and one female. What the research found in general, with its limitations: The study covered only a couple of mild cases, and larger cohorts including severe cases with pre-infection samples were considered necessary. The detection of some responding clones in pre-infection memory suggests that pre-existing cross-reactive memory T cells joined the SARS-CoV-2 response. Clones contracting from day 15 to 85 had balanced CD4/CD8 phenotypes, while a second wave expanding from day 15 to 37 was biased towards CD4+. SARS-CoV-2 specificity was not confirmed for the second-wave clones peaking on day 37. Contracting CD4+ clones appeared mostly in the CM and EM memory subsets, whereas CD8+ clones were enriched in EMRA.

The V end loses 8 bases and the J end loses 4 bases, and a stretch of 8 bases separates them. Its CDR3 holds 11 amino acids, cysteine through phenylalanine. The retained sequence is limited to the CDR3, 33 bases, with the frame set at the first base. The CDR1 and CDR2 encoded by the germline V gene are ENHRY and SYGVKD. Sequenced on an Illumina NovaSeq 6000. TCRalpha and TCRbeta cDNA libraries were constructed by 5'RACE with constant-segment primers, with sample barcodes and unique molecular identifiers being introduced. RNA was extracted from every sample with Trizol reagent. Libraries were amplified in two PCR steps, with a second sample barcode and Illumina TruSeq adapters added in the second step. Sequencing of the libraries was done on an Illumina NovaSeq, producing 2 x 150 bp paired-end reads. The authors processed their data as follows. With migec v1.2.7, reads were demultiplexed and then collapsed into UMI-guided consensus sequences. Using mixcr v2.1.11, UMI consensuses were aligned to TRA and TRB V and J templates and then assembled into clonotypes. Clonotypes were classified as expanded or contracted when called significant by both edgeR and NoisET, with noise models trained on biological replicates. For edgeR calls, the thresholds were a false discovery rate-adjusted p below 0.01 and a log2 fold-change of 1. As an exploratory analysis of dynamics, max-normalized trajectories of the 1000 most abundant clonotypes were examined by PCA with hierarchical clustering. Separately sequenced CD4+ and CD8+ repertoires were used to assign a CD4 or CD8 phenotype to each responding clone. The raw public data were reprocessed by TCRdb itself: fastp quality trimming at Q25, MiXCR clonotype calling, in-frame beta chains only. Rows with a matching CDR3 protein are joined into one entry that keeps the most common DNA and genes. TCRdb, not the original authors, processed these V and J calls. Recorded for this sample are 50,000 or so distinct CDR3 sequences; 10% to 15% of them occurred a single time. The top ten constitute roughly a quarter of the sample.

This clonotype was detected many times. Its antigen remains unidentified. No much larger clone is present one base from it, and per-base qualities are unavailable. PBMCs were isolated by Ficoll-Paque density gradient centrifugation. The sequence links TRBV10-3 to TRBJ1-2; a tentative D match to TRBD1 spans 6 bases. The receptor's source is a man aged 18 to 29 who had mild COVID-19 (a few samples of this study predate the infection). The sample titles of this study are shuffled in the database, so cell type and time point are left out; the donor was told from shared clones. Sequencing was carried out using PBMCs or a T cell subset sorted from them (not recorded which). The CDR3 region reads CAISTGYGYTF. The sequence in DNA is TGTGCCATCTCGACAGGCTATGGCTACACCTTC.